The rows below give T cell receptor beta chains drawn from one sample of a study of OX40 agonist ivuxolimab in advanced cancers. Profiling relied on immunoSEQ multiplex PCR, and the TCRdb table lists in-frame clones only, not all of them. The sample records 45,000 to 65,000 clones, 88% being singletons. The material was CD4+ or CD8+ T cells sorted from blood, obtained in a trial of the OX40 agonist ivuxolimab. The receptors were sampled from an adult with an advanced solid tumor such as melanoma, head and neck, liver or kidney cancer. Both conserved end residues are part of each CDR3. D genes are given only for firm matches. Size values are once, few and many counts, or a class for expanded clones, and some rows have none.

d_gene: -
v_gene: TRBV5-1
j_gene: TRBJ1-2
abundance: -
len: 16
CDR3aa: CASSLEEWGIGYGYTF
CDR3nt: TGCGCCAGCAGCTTGGAAGAGTGGGGTATTGGCTATGGCTACACCTTC

d_gene: -
v_gene: TRBV28
j_gene: TRBJ1-1
abundance: -
len: 15
CDR3aa: CASSFFGHALYEAFF
CDR3nt: TGTGCCAGCAGTTTTTTTGGGCACGCTTTGTATGAAGCTTTCTTT

d_gene: -
v_gene: TRBV9
j_gene: TRBJ1-2
abundance: -
len: 11
CDR3aa: CASRRVLGESF
CDR3nt: TGTGCCAGCAGACGAGTTCTCGGGGAATCCTTC

d_gene: TRBD2
v_gene: TRBV6-5
j_gene: TRBJ2-1
abundance: -
len: 12
CDR3aa: CASSLLAGEQFF
CDR3nt: TGTGCCAGCAGCCTACTAGCGGGTGAGCAGTTCTTC

d_gene: -
v_gene: TRBV4-3
j_gene: TRBJ2-3
abundance: -
len: 14
CDR3aa: CASSHRLVTDTQYF
CDR3nt: TGCGCCAGCAGCCACCGACTAGTTACAGATACGCAGTATTTT

d_gene: -
v_gene: TRBV29-1
j_gene: TRBJ1-2
abundance: -
len: 11
CDR3aa: CSVVEVLYYTF
CDR3nt: TGCAGCGTTGTAGAGGTTTTGTACTACACCTTC

d_gene: -
v_gene: TRBV7-9
j_gene: TRBJ2-5
abundance: -
len: 15
CDR3aa: CASSFEMSQVETQYF
CDR3nt: TGTGCCAGCAGCTTCGAGATGAGTCAAGTGGAGACCCAGTACTTC

d_gene: -
v_gene: TRBV7-9
j_gene: TRBJ1-1
abundance: -
len: 17
CDR3aa: CASTFGPGAAMNTEAFF
CDR3nt: -

d_gene: TRBD1
v_gene: TRBV11-1
j_gene: TRBJ2-7
abundance: -
len: 16
CDR3aa: CASSLSDRGPLYEQYF
CDR3nt: TGTGCCAGCAGCTTATCCGACAGGGGGCCCCTCTACGAGCAGTACTTC

d_gene: -
v_gene: TRBV5-1
j_gene: TRBJ2-1
abundance: -
len: 13
CDR3aa: CASSGPDYNEQFF
CDR3nt: TGCGCCAGCAGCGGTCCCGACTACAATGAGCAGTTCTTC

d_gene: TRBD2
v_gene: TRBV9
j_gene: TRBJ2-1
abundance: -
len: 14
CDR3aa: CASSVEGLDNEQFF
CDR3nt: TGTGCCAGCAGCGTAGAAGGACTAGACAATGAGCAGTTCTTC

d_gene: -
v_gene: TRBV27
j_gene: TRBJ1-1
abundance: -
len: 14
CDR3aa: CASSPGLLGTEAFF
CDR3nt: TGTGCCAGCAGTCCGGGACTTCTGGGTACTGAAGCTTTCTTT

d_gene: -
v_gene: TRBV4-3
j_gene: TRBJ2-1
abundance: once
len: 13
CDR3aa: CASSQDFGHEQFF
CDR3nt: TGCGCCAGCAGCCAAGATTTCGGCCATGAGCAGTTCTTC

d_gene: -
v_gene: TRBV6-5
j_gene: TRBJ1-2
abundance: medium-sized
len: 13
CDR3aa: CASRPQAWDGYTF
CDR3nt: TGTGCCAGCAGACCACAAGCCTGGGATGGCTACACCTTC

d_gene: -
v_gene: TRBV5-1
j_gene: TRBJ2-7
abundance: medium-sized
len: 12
CDR3aa: CASSTNSYEQYF
CDR3nt: TGCGCCAGCAGCACCAACAGTTACGAGCAGTACTTC

d_gene: TRBD1
v_gene: TRBV25-1
j_gene: TRBJ1-2
abundance: few
len: 16
CDR3aa: CASSDQGTGRDYGYTF
CDR3nt: TGTGCCAGCAGTGATCAGGGGACAGGGCGCGACTATGGCTACACCTTC

d_gene: -
v_gene: TRBV27
j_gene: TRBJ1-3
abundance: once
len: 11
CDR3aa: CASSFSDTIYF
CDR3nt: TGTGCCAGCAGTTTTTCGGACACCATATATTTT

d_gene: TRBD1
v_gene: TRBV5-1
j_gene: TRBJ2-7
abundance: -
len: 15
CDR3aa: CASSTRQGVHYEQYF
CDR3nt: TGCGCCAGCAGCACCCGACAGGGGGTTCACTACGAGCAGTACTTC

d_gene: -
v_gene: TRBV29-1
j_gene: TRBJ2-1
abundance: once
len: 13
CDR3aa: CSETRDGLNEQFF
CDR3nt: TGCAGCGAAACCCGGGACGGCCTCAATGAGCAGTTCTTC

d_gene: TRBD2
v_gene: TRBV14
j_gene: TRBJ2-1
abundance: -
len: 17
CDR3aa: CASSQEGWTSIYNEQFF
CDR3nt: TGTGCCAGCAGCCAAGAGGGATGGACTAGTATCTACAATGAGCAGTTCTTC

d_gene: -
v_gene: TRBV9
j_gene: TRBJ1-1
abundance: -
len: 14
CDR3aa: CASSITATNTEAFF
CDR3nt: TGTGCCAGCAGCATTACAGCCACGAACACTGAAGCTTTCTTT

d_gene: TRBD2
v_gene: TRBV9
j_gene: TRBJ2-5
abundance: -
len: 15
CDR3aa: CASSVASGRGETQYF
CDR3nt: TGTGCCAGCAGCGTAGCGAGCGGGAGGGGAGAGACCCAGTACTTC

d_gene: -
v_gene: TRBV5-4
j_gene: TRBJ2-2
abundance: -
len: 16
CDR3aa: CASSSSRGQFTGELFF
CDR3nt: TGTGCCAGCAGCTCGTCTCGAGGACAGTTCACCGGGGAGCTGTTTTTT

d_gene: TRBD2
v_gene: TRBV28
j_gene: TRBJ2-2
abundance: -
len: 17
CDR3aa: CASRLQGLAVNTGELFF
CDR3nt: TGTGCCAGCAGACTACAGGGACTAGCAGTAAACACCGGGGAGCTGTTTTTT

d_gene: -
v_gene: TRBV11-2
j_gene: TRBJ1-1
abundance: -
len: 14
CDR3aa: CASSLAGVYTEAFF
CDR3nt: TGTGCCAGCAGCTTAGCAGGGGTGTACACTGAAGCTTTCTTT

d_gene: -
v_gene: TRBV7-2
j_gene: TRBJ1-2
abundance: few
len: 14
CDR3aa: CASSLAMGGPGYTF
CDR3nt: TGTGCCAGCAGCTTAGCGATGGGGGGGCCTGGCTACACCTTC

d_gene: -
v_gene: TRBV19
j_gene: TRBJ2-3
abundance: -
len: 14
CDR3aa: CASSISADADTQYF
CDR3nt: TGTGCCAGTAGTATTTCAGCGGACGCGGATACGCAGTATTTT

d_gene: TRBD2
v_gene: TRBV9
j_gene: TRBJ2-7
abundance: -
len: 15
CDR3aa: CASSFGLAGDYEQYF
CDR3nt: TGTGCCAGCAGCTTCGGACTAGCGGGAGATTACGAGCAGTACTTC

d_gene: TRBD2
v_gene: TRBV4-2
j_gene: TRBJ2-1
abundance: -
len: 16
CDR3aa: CASSQDLIAGVLEQFF
CDR3nt: TGTGCCAGCAGCCAAGATCTCATAGCGGGAGTACTTGAGCAGTTCTTC

d_gene: TRBD1
v_gene: TRBV11-2
j_gene: TRBJ2-2
abundance: -
len: 16
CDR3aa: CASSWGTGVITGELFF
CDR3nt: TGTGCCAGCAGCTGGGGGACAGGGGTAATCACCGGGGAGCTGTTTTTT

d_gene: -
v_gene: TRBV7-2
j_gene: TRBJ2-7
abundance: -
len: 13
CDR3aa: CASSRTVIHEQYF
CDR3nt: TGTGCCAGCAGCCGAACAGTTATCCACGAGCAGTACTTC

d_gene: TRBD1
v_gene: TRBV6-5
j_gene: TRBJ1-2
abundance: -
len: 15
CDR3aa: CASSQQRQGPNGYTF
CDR3nt: TGTGCCAGCAGTCAACAAAGACAGGGCCCCAATGGCTACACCTTC

d_gene: -
v_gene: TRBV12-5
j_gene: TRBJ1-3
abundance: once
len: 14
CDR3aa: CASDRNGGGNTIYF
CDR3nt: TGTGCTAGTGATAGGAACGGGGGCGGAAACACCATATATTTT

d_gene: TRBD2
v_gene: TRBV7-6
j_gene: TRBJ2-5
abundance: -
len: 15
CDR3aa: CASSLAPGGVETQYF
CDR3nt: TGTGCCAGCAGCTTAGCCCCGGGAGGGGTGGAGACCCAGTACTTC

d_gene: -
v_gene: TRBV19
j_gene: TRBJ1-4
abundance: -
len: 14
CDR3aa: CASNRAGRLEKLFF
CDR3nt: TGTGCCAGTAACCGCGCAGGCCGTCTTGAAAAACTGTTTTTT

d_gene: -
v_gene: TRBV5-1
j_gene: TRBJ2-7
abundance: -
len: 16
CDR3aa: CASSYLTGTPYYEQYF
CDR3nt: TGCGCCAGCAGCTACCTAACCGGGACACCGTACTACGAGCAGTACTTC

d_gene: TRBD2
v_gene: TRBV5-1
j_gene: TRBJ2-7
abundance: -
len: 13
CDR3aa: CASSPAGQWEQYF
CDR3nt: TGCGCCAGCAGCCCAGCGGGGCAATGGGAGCAGTACTTC

d_gene: TRBD1
v_gene: TRBV15
j_gene: TRBJ2-1
abundance: -
len: 14
CDR3aa: CATGWGQGQDEQFF
CDR3nt: TGTGCCACAGGGTGGGGACAGGGGCAAGATGAGCAGTTCTTC

d_gene: -
v_gene: TRBV5-5
j_gene: TRBJ1-1
abundance: -
len: 13
CDR3aa: CATSLGIGTEAFF
CDR3nt: TGTGCCACCTCCCTGGGGATTGGCACTGAAGCTTTCTTT

d_gene: -
v_gene: TRBV19
j_gene: TRBJ2-3
abundance: -
len: 15
CDR3aa: CASSMIQGWTDTQYF
CDR3nt: TGTGCCAGTAGTATGATCCAGGGGTGGACAGATACGCAGTATTTT

d_gene: -
v_gene: TRBV5-4
j_gene: TRBJ2-2
abundance: once
len: 15
CDR3aa: CASLKRDGNTGELFF
CDR3nt: TGTGCCAGCCTAAAACGGGACGGTAACACCGGGGAGCTGTTTTTT

d_gene: -
v_gene: TRBV13
j_gene: TRBJ1-1
abundance: -
len: 15
CDR3aa: CASSLGRRVNTEAFF
CDR3nt: TGTGCCAGCAGCTTAGGCCGGAGGGTGAACACTGAAGCTTTCTTT

d_gene: -
v_gene: TRBV27
j_gene: TRBJ2-2
abundance: -
len: 14
CDR3aa: CASSPLVGSGELFF
CDR3nt: TGTGCCAGCAGTCCCTTAGTCGGGTCCGGGGAGCTGTTTTTT

d_gene: -
v_gene: TRBV11-1
j_gene: TRBJ2-3
abundance: -
len: 15
CDR3aa: CASRSRGLSTDTQYF
CDR3nt: TGTGCCAGCAGAAGCAGGGGACTTAGCACAGATACGCAGTATTTT

d_gene: -
v_gene: TRBV4-1
j_gene: TRBJ2-1
abundance: -
len: 16
CDR3aa: CASSQVLEGTYNEQFF
CDR3nt: TGCGCCAGCAGCCAAGTTTTAGAGGGGACCTACAATGAGCAGTTCTTC

d_gene: -
v_gene: TRBV11-2
j_gene: TRBJ2-1
abundance: -
len: 17
CDR3aa: CASSLDTGNTIYNEQFF
CDR3nt: TGTGCCAGCAGCTTAGACACCGGCAATACTATTTACAATGAGCAGTTCTTC

d_gene: TRBD2
v_gene: TRBV7-2
j_gene: TRBJ2-7
abundance: few
len: 19
CDR3aa: CASSSGGLAGDGSSYEQYF
CDR3nt: TGTGCCAGCAGCTCCGGGGGACTAGCGGGAGATGGGAGCTCCTACGAGCAGTACTTC

d_gene: -
v_gene: TRBV4-1
j_gene: TRBJ2-1
abundance: -
len: 15
CDR3aa: CASSQDRLEYNEQFF
CDR3nt: TGCGCCAGCAGCCAAGATCGCCTAGAGTACAATGAGCAGTTCTTC